The present entry profiles one T cell receptor (beta chain) with its context. Random hexamers primed reverse transcription of roughly 0.5 to 1 ug RNA. Multiplex immunoSEQ PCR targeted 54 Vbeta and 13 Jbeta TCR beta segments. TCRdb reanalysed the immunoSEQ multiplex PCR reads using MiXCR and keeps one entry per CDR3 protein. Among around 79,000 distinct CDR3 sequences listed, around 94% were seen once. Looked up from germline, CDR1 is MNHEY and CDR2 is SMNVEV (reference sequence). Unmatched junction bases numbered 9, after V lost 6 bases and J lost 7 bases. The CDR3 totals 14 residues. The data were taken from a study of CD8 T cells in Susac syndrome.

The TCR originated in a human donor with Susac syndrome. The V and J genes are TRBV27 and TRBJ2-1; 7 nucleotides agree with TRBD1. Material for sequencing was CD8+ T cells from PBMCs. CDR3: CASSYGQARNEQFF. CDR3 DNA: TGTGCCAGCAGCTATGGACAGGCGAGGAATGAGCAGTTCTTC.